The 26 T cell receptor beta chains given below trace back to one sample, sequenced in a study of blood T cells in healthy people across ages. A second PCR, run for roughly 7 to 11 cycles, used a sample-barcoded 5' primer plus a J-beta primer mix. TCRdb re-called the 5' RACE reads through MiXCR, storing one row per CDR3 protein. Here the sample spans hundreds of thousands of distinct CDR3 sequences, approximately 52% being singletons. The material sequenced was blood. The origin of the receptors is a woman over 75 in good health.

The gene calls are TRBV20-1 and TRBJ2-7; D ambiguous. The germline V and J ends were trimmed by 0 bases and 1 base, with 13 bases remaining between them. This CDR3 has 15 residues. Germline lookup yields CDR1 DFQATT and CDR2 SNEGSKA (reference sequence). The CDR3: CSARDGSLGSYEQYF. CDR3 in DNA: TGCAGTGCTAGAGATGGCTCCCTAGGTTCCTACGAGCAGTACTTC.

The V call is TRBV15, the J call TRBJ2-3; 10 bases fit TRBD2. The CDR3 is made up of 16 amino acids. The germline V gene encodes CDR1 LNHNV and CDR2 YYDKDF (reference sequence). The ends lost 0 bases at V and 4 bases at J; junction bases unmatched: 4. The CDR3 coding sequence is TGTGCCACCAGCAGAGAATTAGCGGGGGGATCAGATACGCAGTATTTT. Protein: CATSRELAGGSDTQYF. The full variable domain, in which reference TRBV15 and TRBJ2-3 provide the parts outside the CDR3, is DAMVIQNPRYQVTQFGKPVTLSCSQTLNHNVMYWYQQKSSQAPKLLFHYYDKDFNNEADTPDNFQSRRPNTSFCFLDIRSPGLGDTAMYLCATSRELAGGSDTQYFGPGTRLTVL.

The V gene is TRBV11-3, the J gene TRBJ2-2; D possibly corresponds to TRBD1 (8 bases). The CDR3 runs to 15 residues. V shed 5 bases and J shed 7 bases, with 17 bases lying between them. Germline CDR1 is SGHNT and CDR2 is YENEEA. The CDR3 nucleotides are TGTGCCAGCAGCGTCAACAGGGGGGGGATCGGGGAGCTGTTTTTT. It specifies CASSVNRGGIGELFF.

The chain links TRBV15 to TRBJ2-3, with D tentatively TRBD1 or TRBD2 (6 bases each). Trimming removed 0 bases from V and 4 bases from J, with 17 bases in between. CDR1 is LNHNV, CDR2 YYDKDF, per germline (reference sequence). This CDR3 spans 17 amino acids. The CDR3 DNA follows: TGTGCCACCAGCAGAGAGGTTGGTCGGGGGCGTGCAGATACGCAGTATTTT. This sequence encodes CATSREVGRGRADTQYF.

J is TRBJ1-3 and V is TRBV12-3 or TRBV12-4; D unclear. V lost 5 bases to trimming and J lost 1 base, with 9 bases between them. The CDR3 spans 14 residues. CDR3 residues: CASSLAFSGNTIYF. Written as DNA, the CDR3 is TGTGCCAGCAGTCTGGCCTTTTCTGGAAACACCATATATTTT.

DNA for the CDR3: TGTGCCAGCAGTGACTCTGGGGGAGGCTACAATGAGCAGTTCTTC. Translation gives CASSDSGGGYNEQFF. The chain combines TRBV6-4 with TRBJ2-1, with D possibly being TRBD2 (6 bases). The V gene's germline CDR1 is MRHNA and CDR2 SNTAGT. V dropped 0 bases and J dropped 3 bases, with 9 bases sitting between them. The CDR3 totals 15 residues.

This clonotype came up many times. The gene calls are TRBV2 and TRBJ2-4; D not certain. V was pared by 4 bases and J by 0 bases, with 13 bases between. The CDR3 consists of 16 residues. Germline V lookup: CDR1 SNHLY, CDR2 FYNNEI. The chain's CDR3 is CASSGLDRRAKNIQYF. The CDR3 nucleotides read TGTGCCAGCAGTGGGCTGGACCGCCGAGCCAAAAACATTCAGTACTTC.

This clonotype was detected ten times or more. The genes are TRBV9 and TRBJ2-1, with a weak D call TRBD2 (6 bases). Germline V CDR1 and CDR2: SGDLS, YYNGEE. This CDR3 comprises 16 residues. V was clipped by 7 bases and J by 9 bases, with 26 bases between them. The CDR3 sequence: CASSQRELATNGEQFF. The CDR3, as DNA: TGTGCCAGCTCCCAAAGGGAACTAGCAACCAACGGTGAGCAGTTCTTC.

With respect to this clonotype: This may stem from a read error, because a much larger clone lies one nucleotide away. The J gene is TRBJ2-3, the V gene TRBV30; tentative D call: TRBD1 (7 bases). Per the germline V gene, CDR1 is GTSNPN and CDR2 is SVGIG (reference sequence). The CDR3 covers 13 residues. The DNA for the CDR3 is TGTGCCTGGAGAGCGGGTGGGACAGATACGCGGTATTTT. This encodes CAWRAGGTDTRYF.

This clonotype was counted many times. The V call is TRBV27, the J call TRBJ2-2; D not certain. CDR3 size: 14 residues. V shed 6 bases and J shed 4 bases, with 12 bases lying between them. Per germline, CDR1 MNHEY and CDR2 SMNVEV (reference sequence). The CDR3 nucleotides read TGTGCCAGCAGCCGTCTAGGGCCCACCGGGGAGCTGTTTTTT. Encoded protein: CASSRLGPTGELFF.

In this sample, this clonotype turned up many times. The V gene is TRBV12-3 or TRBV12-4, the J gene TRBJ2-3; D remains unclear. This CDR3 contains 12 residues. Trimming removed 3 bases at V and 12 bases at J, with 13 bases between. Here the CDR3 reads CASSFKISHQYF. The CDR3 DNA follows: TGTGCCAGCAGTTTCAAAATATCTCATCAGTATTTT.

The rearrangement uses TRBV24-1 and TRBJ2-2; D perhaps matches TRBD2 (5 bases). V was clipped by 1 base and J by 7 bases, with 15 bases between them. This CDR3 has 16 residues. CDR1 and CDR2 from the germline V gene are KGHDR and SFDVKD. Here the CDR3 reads CATSDLERPRVGELFF. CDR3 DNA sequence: TGTGCCACCAGTGATTTAGAGAGGCCGAGGGTCGGGGAGCTGTTTTTT.

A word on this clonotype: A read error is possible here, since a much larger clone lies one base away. CDR3 in DNA: TGTGCCAGCAGTTTCCCCGGGAACAATGAGCAGTACTTC. Amino acids: CASSFPGNNEQYF. The V call is TRBV28, the J call TRBJ2-7, with D possibly TRBD2 on 5 matching bases. Germline CDR1 MDHEN, CDR2 SYDVKM. The ends were cut back, 3 bases at V and 7 bases at J, with 13 bases in the middle. This CDR3 has 13 residues.

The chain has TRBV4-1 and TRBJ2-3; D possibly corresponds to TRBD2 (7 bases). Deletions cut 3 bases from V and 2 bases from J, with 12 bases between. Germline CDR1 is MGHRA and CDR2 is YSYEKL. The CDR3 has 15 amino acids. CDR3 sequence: CASSQAGAYTDTQYF. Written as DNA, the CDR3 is TGCGCCAGCAGCCAGGCGGGGGCGTACACAGATACGCAGTATTTT.

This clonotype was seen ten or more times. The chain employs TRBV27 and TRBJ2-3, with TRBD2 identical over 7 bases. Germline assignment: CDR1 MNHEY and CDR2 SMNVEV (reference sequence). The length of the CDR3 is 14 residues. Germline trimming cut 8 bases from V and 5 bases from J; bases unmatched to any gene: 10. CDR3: CASQLAGAGDTQYF. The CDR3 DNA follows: TGTGCCAGCCAACTGGCGGGAGCGGGAGATACGCAGTATTTT.

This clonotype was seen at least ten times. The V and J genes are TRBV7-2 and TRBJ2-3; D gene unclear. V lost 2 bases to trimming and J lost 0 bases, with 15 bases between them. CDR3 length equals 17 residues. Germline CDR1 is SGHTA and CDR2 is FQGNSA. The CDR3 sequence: CASSLPSLASSTDTQYF. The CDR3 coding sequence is TGTGCCAGCAGCTTACCCTCCTTGGCGTCTAGCACAGATACGCAGTATTTT.

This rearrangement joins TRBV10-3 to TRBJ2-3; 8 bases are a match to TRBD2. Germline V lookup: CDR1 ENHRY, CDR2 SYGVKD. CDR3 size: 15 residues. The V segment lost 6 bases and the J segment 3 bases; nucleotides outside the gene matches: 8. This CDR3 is CAIRTAGGGTDTQYF. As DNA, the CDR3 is TGTGCCATCAGAACTGCGGGAGGCGGAACAGATACGCAGTATTTT.

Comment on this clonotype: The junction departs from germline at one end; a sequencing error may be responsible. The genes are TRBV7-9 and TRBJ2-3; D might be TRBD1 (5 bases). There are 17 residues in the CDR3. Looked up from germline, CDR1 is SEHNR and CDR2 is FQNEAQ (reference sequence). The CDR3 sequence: CASSLAPWQNVTGTQYF. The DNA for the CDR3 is TGTGCCAGCAGCTTGGCTCCTTGGCAGAATGTCACAGGTACGCAGTATTTT. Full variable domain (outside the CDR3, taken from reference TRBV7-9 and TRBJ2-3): DTGVSQNPRHKITKRGQNVTFRCDPISEHNRLYWYRQTLGQGPEFLTYFQNEAQLEKSRLLSDRFSAERPKGSFSTLEIQRTEQGDSAMYLCASSLAPWQNVTGTQYFGPGTRLTVL.

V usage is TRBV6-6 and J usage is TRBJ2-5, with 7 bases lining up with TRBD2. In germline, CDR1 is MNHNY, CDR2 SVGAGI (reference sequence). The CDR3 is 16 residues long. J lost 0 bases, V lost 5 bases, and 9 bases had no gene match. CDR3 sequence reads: CASSPLERGDQETQYF. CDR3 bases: TGTGCCAGCAGTCCTTTGGAGCGGGGAGACCAAGAGACCCAGTACTTC.

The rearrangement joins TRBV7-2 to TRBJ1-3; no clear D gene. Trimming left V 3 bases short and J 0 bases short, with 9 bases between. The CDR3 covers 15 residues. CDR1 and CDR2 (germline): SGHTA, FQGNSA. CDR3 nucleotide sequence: TGTGCCAGCAGCTTGATGGCGAGCTCTGGAAACACCATATATTTT. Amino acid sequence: CASSLMASSGNTIYF.

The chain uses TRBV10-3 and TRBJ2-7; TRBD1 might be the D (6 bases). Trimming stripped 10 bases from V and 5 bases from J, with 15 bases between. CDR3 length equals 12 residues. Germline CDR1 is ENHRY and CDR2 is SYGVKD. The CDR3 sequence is CATEQGNHEQYF. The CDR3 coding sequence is TGTGCCACCGAGCAGGGGAACCACGAGCAGTACTTC.

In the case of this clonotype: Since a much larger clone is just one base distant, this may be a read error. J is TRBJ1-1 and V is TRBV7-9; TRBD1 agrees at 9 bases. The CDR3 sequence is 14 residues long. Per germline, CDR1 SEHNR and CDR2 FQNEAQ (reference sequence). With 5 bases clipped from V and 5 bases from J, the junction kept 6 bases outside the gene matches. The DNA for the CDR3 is TGTGCCAGCAGCCCCGGGACAGGGTGGACTGAAGCTTTCTTT. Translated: CASSPGTGWTEAFF.

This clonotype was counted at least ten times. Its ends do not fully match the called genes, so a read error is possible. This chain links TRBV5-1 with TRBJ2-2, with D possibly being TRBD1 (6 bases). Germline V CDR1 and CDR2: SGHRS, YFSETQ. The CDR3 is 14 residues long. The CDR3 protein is CASSLGQNTGELFF. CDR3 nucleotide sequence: TGTGCCAGCAGCCTGGGACAGAACACCGGGGAGCTGTTTTTT.

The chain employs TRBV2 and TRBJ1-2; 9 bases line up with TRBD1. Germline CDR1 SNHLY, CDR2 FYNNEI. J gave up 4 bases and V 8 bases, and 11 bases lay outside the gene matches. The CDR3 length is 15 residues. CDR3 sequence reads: CASRRDRDSSYGYTF. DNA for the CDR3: TGTGCCAGCCGCCGGGACAGGGACTCTAGCTATGGCTACACCTTC. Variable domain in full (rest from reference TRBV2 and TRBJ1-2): EPEVTQTPSHQVTQMGQEVILRCVPISNHLYFYWYRQILGQKVEFLVSFYNNEISEKSEIFDDQFSVERPDGSNFTLKIRSTKLEDSAMYFCASRRDRDSSYGYTFGSGTRLTVV.

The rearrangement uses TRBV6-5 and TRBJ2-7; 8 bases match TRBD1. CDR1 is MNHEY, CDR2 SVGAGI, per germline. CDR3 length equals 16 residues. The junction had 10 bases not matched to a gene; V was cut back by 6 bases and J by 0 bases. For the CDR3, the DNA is TGTGCCAGCAGGGCGGACAGGGACCCTAGCTCCTACGAGCAGTACTTC. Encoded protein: CASRADRDPSSYEQYF.

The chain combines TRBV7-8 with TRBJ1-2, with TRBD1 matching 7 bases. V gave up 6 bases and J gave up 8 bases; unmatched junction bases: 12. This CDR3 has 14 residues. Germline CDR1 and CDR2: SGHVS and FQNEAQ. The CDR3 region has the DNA TGTGCCAGCAGTCTACAGGGGACATCGGGCGGCTACACCTTC. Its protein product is CASSLQGTSGGYTF.